The rows below give T cell receptor beta chains drawn from one sample of a study of T cell repertoires in cytomegalovirus infection. MiXCR, applied by TCRdb to the reads, yields one record per CDR3 protein. The data contain about 320,000 distinct CDR3 sequences, more than 9% of them singletons. The sample comprised PBMCs. The receptors here all came from a human donor in good health (CMV status not recorded). Some clones in this sample may be carry-over from other donors' samples. Each CDR3 is given with its conserved first and last residue. For some rows the clone size is stated as once, few or many, or as a class when expanded; others skip it.

>.|TRBJ2-3|TRBV7-2
CASSLVVTQTTPDTQYF
>many|TRBJ2-5|TRBV7-2
CASSLGWGEVKETQYF
>many|TRBJ1-6|TRBV7-9
CATLGGDNSPLHF
>few|TRBJ1-1|TRBV7-6
CASSPAWRGGGTEAFF
>few|TRBJ2-3|TRBV20-1
CSARVSSGGRDTQYF
>few|TRBJ2-1|TRBV27
CASSLGGHSYNEQFF
>few|TRBJ1-1|TRBV19
CASSIGPNTEAFF
>.|TRBJ2-5|TRBV14
CASSQLSLTSGKETQYF
>few|TRBJ2-3|TRBV28
CASRDMADTQYF
>.|TRBJ2-7|TRBV15
CATSRVLRGAYEQYF
>many|TRBJ2-1|TRBV7-6
CASSSGVGGDFYNEQFF
>.|TRBJ1-1|TRBV10-3
CATSPGTANTEAFF
>many|TRBJ2-1|TRBV5-6
CASRRPGLAGYNEQFF
>.|TRBJ1-2|TRBV7-9
CASSSQGGTAYGYTF
>many|TRBJ1-2|TRBV7-2
CASSDGYGYTF
>many|TRBJ2-1|TRBV6-5
CASSYRLYHEQFF
>few|TRBJ2-1|TRBV7-9
CASSPGLAGGSNEQFF
>.|TRBJ2-2|TRBV12-3/TRBV12-4
CASSTQGANTGELFF
>.|TRBJ2-7|TRBV6-6
CASSYLGARNYEQYF
>many|TRBJ2-7|TRBV7-2
CASSLGAGSEFEQYF
>many|TRBJ1-1|TRBV7-6
CASSLAAGTGDTEAFF
>few|TRBJ1-1|TRBV7-9
CASRKEGLSEAFF
>.|TRBJ2-3|TRBV7-7
CASSPTYAVDTQYF
>few|TRBJ1-1|TRBV6-6
CASQGFPGGTEAFF
>.|TRBJ2-7|TRBV11-2
CASRFTDLSYEQYF
>few|TRBJ2-3|TRBV12-5
CASGPLSSTDTQYF
>many|TRBJ2-1|TRBV19
CASTVTAIYNEQFF
>.|TRBJ1-6|TRBV20-1
CSARSRQDSRRSPLHF
>few|TRBJ2-3|TRBV14
CASSRIRDRDTQYF